This entry concerns a single TCR beta chain. Trimming removed 1 base at V and 1 base at J, with 10 bases between. The CDR3 extends over 15 amino acids. Germline CDR1 SGHNT, CDR2 YYREEE (reference sequence). This entry is derived from a study of identifying expanded T cells in peripheral blood. Here immunoSEQ multiplex PCR was the method, and the copy in TCRdb shows in-frame clones only, minus some. This sample has 100,000 to 150,000 clones, with over 65% found just once. The TCR originated in a person between 18 and 75 years old in good health. Sequences were obtained from blood. J is TRBJ2-3 and V is TRBV5-4, with D uncertain. DNA of the CDR3: TGTGCCAGCAGCTTGTCGACCCGTGGCACAGATACGCAGTATTTT. It yields the protein CASSLSTRGTDTQYF.